Listed below are T cell receptor beta chains from one sample, sequenced in a study of blood T cell repertoires in COVID-19. Sequencing used immunoSEQ multiplex PCR; TCRdb keeps in-frame clones, though not all of them. The table has some 270,000 clones, 65% to 85% seen once; the top ten hold approximately 14%. Sequencing was carried out using peripheral blood. Receptors originate from a person aged 70 to 80 with COVID-19, enrolled during active disease. CDR3s include the opening cysteine and the closing phenylalanine or tryptophan. Fields, in order: D gene, clone size, V gene, J gene, CDR3 protein, CDR3 DNA. A D gene is named only where the DNA matches it firmly. Size is omitted from some rows. Given values are once, few, many or a class for expanded clones.

TRBD1,-,TRBV28,TRBJ1-5,CASSLGTGSNQPQHF,TGTGCCAGCAGTTTAGGGACAGGGAGCAATCAGCCCCAGCATTTT
TRBD2,-,TRBV7-9,TRBJ2-5,CASSYGTGGETQYF,TGTGCCAGCAGCTACGGGACGGGAGGGGAGACCCAGTACTTC
-,-,TRBV10-3,TRBJ2-7,CAIEDRETGLSYEQYF,TGTGCCATCGAGGATCGAGAGACAGGACTTTCTTACGAGCAGTACTTC
TRBD1,-,TRBV28,TRBJ1-2,CASSLGQANYGYTF,TGTGCCAGCAGTTTAGGACAGGCTAACTATGGCTACACCTTC
-,-,TRBV3-1/TRBV3-2,TRBJ1-6,CASSRGGAVPLHF,TGTGCCAGCAGCCGTGGGGGGGCCGTCCCCCTCCACTTT
-,-,TRBV7-9,TRBJ1-4,CASSSVIVNEKLFF,TGTGCCAGCAGCTCCGTCATAGTAAATGAAAAACTGTTTTTT
TRBD1,-,TRBV13,TRBJ2-3,CASSPDGTGLDTQYF,TGTGCCAGCAGCCCAGACGGGACAGGATTAGATACGCAGTATTTT
TRBD2,once,TRBV29-1,TRBJ2-1,CSVDSGRALHNEQFF,TGCAGCGTAGATAGCGGGAGGGCCTTACACAATGAGCAGTTCTTC
TRBD1,-,TRBV28,TRBJ2-3,CASTRQGVTDTQYF,TGTGCCAGCACCCGACAGGGGGTCACAGATACGCAGTATTTT
-,-,TRBV5-1,TRBJ2-1,CASSLGQVGNPSSYNEQFF,TGCGCCAGCAGCTTGGGACAGGTCGGAAATCCCAGCTCCTACAATGAGCAGTTCTTC
-,-,TRBV28,TRBJ1-5,CASSLSPGFNQPQHF,TGTGCCAGCAGTTTATCCCCGGGGTTCAATCAGCCCCAGCATTTT
-,-,TRBV6-2/TRBV6-3,TRBJ2-7,CASSYPPPEQYF,TGTGCCAGCAGTTATCCTCCTCCCGAGCAGTACTTC
TRBD2,many,TRBV30,TRBJ2-7,CAWSQRLASSYEQYF,TGTGCCTGGAGCCAGCGACTAGCGTCCTCCTACGAGCAGTACTTC
TRBD2,-,TRBV7-8,TRBJ2-1,CASSSFSGITYNEQFF,TGTGCCAGCAGCTCTTTTAGCGGGATCACCTACAATGAGCAGTTCTTC
-,once,TRBV5-4,TRBJ2-6,CASSLAPGVSGANVLTF,TGTGCCAGCAGCTTGGCCCCGGGGGTTTCTGGGGCCAACGTCCTGACTTTC
TRBD2,-,TRBV7-2,TRBJ2-3,CASSPPPSGGATDTQYF,TGTGCCAGCAGCCCTCCCCCCAGCGGGGGTGCCACAGATACGCAGTATTTT
TRBD1,few,TRBV29-1,TRBJ1-2,CSVIRDRGPYGYTF,TGCAGCGTTATCCGGGACAGGGGCCCCTATGGCTACACCTTC
TRBD1,-,TRBV11-3,TRBJ2-5,CASSLGQGGTQYF,TGTGCCAGCAGCTTGGGACAGGGAGGGACCCAGTACTTC
-,-,TRBV5-1,TRBJ1-2,CASSLTDYDGYTF,TGCGCCAGCAGCCTGACAGATTATGATGGCTACACCTTC
-,-,TRBV5-8,TRBJ2-1,CASSLRVLNKAGTDYNEQFF,TGTGCCAGCAGCTTGAGGGTTTTAAATAAGGCGGGGACGGACTACAATGAGCAGTTCTTC
TRBD1,few,TRBV3-1/TRBV3-2,TRBJ1-2,CASSRRRDRVYYGYTF,TGTGCCAGCAGCCGACGCCGGGACAGGGTTTACTATGGCTACACCTTC
-,-,TRBV2,TRBJ1-4,CASSENRNNEKLFF,TGTGCCAGCAGTGAGAACAGGAATAATGAAAAACTGTTTTTT
-,-,TRBV19,TRBJ2-2,CASMSGDGYTGELFF,TGTGCCAGTATGTCGGGAGACGGTTACACCGGGGAGCTGTTTTTT
-,-,TRBV21-1,TRBJ2-1,CASSKNLWVGFIAGAGHNEQFF,TGTGCCAGCAGCAAAAATCTGTGGGTAGGGTTTATAGCGGGGGCGGGACACAATGAGCAGTTCTTC
-,once,TRBV21-1,TRBJ1-1,CASSTTRREGVGTEAFF,TGTGCCAGCAGCACGACGCGCCGGGAGGGTGTCGGTACTGAAGCTTTCTTT
TRBD2,-,TRBV7-3,TRBJ2-3,CASSPVGRGDTDTQYF,TGTGCCAGCAGCCCTGTCGGCCGGGGGGACACAGATACGCAGTATTTT
TRBD1,-,TRBV24-1,TRBJ2-7,CATSDFRTGDEQYF,TGTGCCACCAGTGATTTTCGGACAGGGGACGAGCAGTACTTC
-,-,TRBV19,TRBJ1-4,CASSIRGAIEKLFF,TGTGCCAGTAGTATACGGGGGGCGATTGAAAAACTGTTTTTT
-,-,TRBV5-8,TRBJ1-4,CASSLGGLGAANEKLFF,TGTGCCAGCAGCTTGGGGGGCCTGGGCGCAGCTAATGAAAAACTGTTTTTT
TRBD2,-,TRBV10-3,TRBJ2-3,CAIGTSGGAADTQYF,TGTGCCATAGGGACTAGCGGGGGGGCAGCAGATACGCAGTATTTT
TRBD2,-,TRBV11-3,TRBJ2-5,CASSNLAGETQYF,TGTGCCAGCAGCAATCTAGCGGGAGAGACCCAGTACTTC
-,-,TRBV28,TRBJ1-5,CASSFIRQGQYSNQPQHF,TGTGCCAGCAGTTTTATAAGGCAGGGTCAATATAGCAATCAGCCCCAGCATTTT